What follows describes a single TCR beta chain. CDR3 size: 16 residues. V lost 1 base to trimming and J lost 3 bases; unmatched junction nucleotides: 5. The V gene's germline CDR1 is KGHDR and CDR2 SFDVKD. This sample was included in a study of Ad26.COV2.S vaccination and SARS-CoV-2 variants. Treatment in this sample: some 20 received Ad26.COV2.S at low or high dose, single or two shots; several received placebo; per-sample allocation not given. Material that was analyzed had been drawn on day 63 after the first vaccine or placebo injection. The protocol was immunoSEQ multiplex PCR, while the TCRdb copy is restricted to in-frame clones and leaves out a portion. The sample consists of about 410,000 clones, 70% to 90% of them appearing once.

The V gene is TRBV24-1, the J gene TRBJ2-5, with 9 bases lining up with TRBD1. The starting material was peripheral blood, obtained in a trial of Ad26.COV2.S vaccine versus placebo. The origin of this receptor is a person aged 18 to 59 who received the Ad26.COV2.S COVID-19 vaccine or a placebo. Here the CDR3 reads CATSDFTGGREETQYF. CDR3 sequence (DNA): TGTGCCACCAGTGATTTTACAGGGGGCAGAGAAGAGACCCAGTACTTC.